Listed below are T cell receptor beta chains from one sample, sequenced in a study of regulatory T cells in long-lasting Graves disease. TCRdb redid the calling of the multiplex PCR reads with MiXCR, one entry per CDR3 protein. The profile shows 300,000 to 400,000 distinct CDR3 sequences, 15% to 20% of them singletons. These same records also appear under a second study, on T cells in Graves' hyperthyroidism and ophthalmopathy.

Sequences were derived from peripheral blood mononuclear cells (PBMCs), sampled at new diagnosis, from a patient treated with antithyroid drugs. These receptors came from a man in his forties with Graves disease. Each CDR3 is given with its conserved first and last residue.

v_gene: TRBV7-3; CDR3aa: CASSLTLNSPLHF
v_gene: TRBV3-1; CDR3aa: CASSVRGGRGSPLHF
v_gene: TRBV4-3; CDR3aa: CASRLRTGFGELFF
v_gene: TRBV11-3; CDR3aa: CASSLDGNTDTQYF
v_gene: TRBV6-1; CDR3aa: CASNLRVPTGELFF
v_gene: TRBV9; CDR3aa: CASSVEWGDTQYF
v_gene: TRBV12-3/TRBV12-4; CDR3aa: CASSLTWGQGALQPQHF
v_gene: TRBV7-6; CDR3aa: CASTKPGANTGELFF
v_gene: TRBV2; CDR3aa: CASSLLRVPDTQYF
v_gene: TRBV20-1; CDR3aa: CSARELPGQGNIQYF
v_gene: TRBV6-5; CDR3aa: CASSYWAEADTQYF
v_gene: TRBV28; CDR3aa: CASRMTDTQYF
v_gene: TRBV12-3/TRBV12-4; CDR3aa: CASSLNSRTGYSYEQYF
v_gene: TRBV15; CDR3aa: CATSRGGYQETQYF
v_gene: TRBV27; CDR3aa: CASSPQTTAGGTQYF
v_gene: TRBV9; CDR3aa: CASSVAGEGWWMNTEAFF
v_gene: TRBV6-2/TRBV6-3; CDR3aa: CASSPTATGELFF
v_gene: TRBV3-1; CDR3aa: CASSQLSRGPMGMLFF
v_gene: TRBV20-1; CDR3aa: CSVPGLAGNTDTQYF
v_gene: TRBV9; CDR3aa: CASSPGTSGGAGETQYF
v_gene: TRBV5-1; CDR3aa: CASSLWDSSYEQYF
v_gene: TRBV19; CDR3aa: CASSMGRGPHNQPQHF
v_gene: TRBV3-1; CDR3aa: CASSEAAGGKQYF
v_gene: TRBV28; CDR3aa: CASIDSSTYEQYF
v_gene: TRBV4-3; CDR3aa: CASSQGPQGEANVLTF
v_gene: TRBV4-1; CDR3aa: CASSRQEGETQYF
v_gene: TRBV7-9; CDR3aa: CAAGLGGAVTEAFF
v_gene: TRBV5-1; CDR3aa: CASSLLAGSTDTQYF
v_gene: TRBV28; CDR3aa: CASGPGGTLSYEQYF
v_gene: TRBV12-5; CDR3aa: CASGLVARLEDTEAFF
v_gene: TRBV24-1; CDR3aa: CATNTQGTNTEAFF
v_gene: TRBV5-1; CDR3aa: CASSSSGQGYEQYF
v_gene: TRBV4-1; CDR3aa: CASSQGKLRAAANEKLFF
v_gene: TRBV28; CDR3aa: CASSLPGTGGDTGELFF
v_gene: TRBV5-1; CDR3aa: CASSLATGPGANVLTF
v_gene: TRBV3-1; CDR3aa: CASSLRTSGGAGELFF
v_gene: TRBV2; CDR3aa: CASPLSPGSTSHGYTF
v_gene: TRBV11-3; CDR3aa: CASSVFQGFETQYF